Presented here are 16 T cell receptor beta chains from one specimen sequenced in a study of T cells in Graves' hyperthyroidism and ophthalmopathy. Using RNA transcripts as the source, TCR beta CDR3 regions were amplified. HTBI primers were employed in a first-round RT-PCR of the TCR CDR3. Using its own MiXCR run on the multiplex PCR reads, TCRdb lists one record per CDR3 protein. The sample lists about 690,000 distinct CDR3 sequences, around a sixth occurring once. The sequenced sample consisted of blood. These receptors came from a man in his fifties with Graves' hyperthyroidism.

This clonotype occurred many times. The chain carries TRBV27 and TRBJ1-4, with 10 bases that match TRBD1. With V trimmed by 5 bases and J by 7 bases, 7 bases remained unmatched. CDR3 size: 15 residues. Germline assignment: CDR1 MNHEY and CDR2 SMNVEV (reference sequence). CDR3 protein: CASSLVRDRGEKLFF. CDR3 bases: TGTGCCAGCAGTCTAGTACGGGACAGGGGTGAAAAACTGTTTTTT.

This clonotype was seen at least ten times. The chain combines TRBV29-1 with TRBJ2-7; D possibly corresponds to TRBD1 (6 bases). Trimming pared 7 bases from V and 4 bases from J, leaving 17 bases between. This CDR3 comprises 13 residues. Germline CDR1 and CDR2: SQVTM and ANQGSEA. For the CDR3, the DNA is TGCAGCGCCATCACAGGGTCGGGGTACGAGCAGTACTTC. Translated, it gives CSAITGSGYEQYF.

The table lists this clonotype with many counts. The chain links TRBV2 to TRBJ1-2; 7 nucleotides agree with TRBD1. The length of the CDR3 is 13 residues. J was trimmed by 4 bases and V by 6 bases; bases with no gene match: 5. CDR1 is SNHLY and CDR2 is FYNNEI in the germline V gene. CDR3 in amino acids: CASRIQGSYGYTF. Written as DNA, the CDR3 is TGTGCCAGCAGAATACAGGGGAGCTATGGCTACACCTTC.

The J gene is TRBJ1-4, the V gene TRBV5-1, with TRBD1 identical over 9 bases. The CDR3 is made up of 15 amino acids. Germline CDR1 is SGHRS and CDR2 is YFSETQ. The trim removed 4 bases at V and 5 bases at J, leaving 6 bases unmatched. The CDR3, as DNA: TGCGCCAGCAGCGCCTGGACAGGGGTGAATGAAAAACTGTTTTTT. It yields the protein CASSAWTGVNEKLFF.

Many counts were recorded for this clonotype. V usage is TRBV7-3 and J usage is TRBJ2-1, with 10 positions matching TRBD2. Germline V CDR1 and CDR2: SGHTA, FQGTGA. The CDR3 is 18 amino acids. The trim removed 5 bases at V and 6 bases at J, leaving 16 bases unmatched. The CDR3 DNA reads TGTGCCAGCAGCACACAGGTCGATAGCGGGAGGTTCATCAATGAGCAGTTCTTC. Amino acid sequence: CASSTQVDSGRFINEQFF.

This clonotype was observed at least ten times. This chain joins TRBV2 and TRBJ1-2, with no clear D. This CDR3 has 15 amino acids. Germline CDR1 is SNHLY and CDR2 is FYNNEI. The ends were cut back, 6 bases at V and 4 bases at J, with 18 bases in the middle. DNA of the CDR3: TGTGCCAGCAGAGACCATCCGGACGGGCCCTATGGCTACACCTTC. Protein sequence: CASRDHPDGPYGYTF.

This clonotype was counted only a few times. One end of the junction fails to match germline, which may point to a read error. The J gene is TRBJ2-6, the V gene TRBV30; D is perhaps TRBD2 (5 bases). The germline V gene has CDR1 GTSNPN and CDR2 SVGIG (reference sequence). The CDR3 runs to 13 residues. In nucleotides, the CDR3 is TGTGCCCGGAGGACCTCTGGGGCCAACGTCCTGACTTTC. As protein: CARRTSGANVLTF.

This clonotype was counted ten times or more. The CDR3 spells CASSWDRGGEQYF. The CDR3 bases are TGTGCCAGCAGCTGGGACAGGGGAGGCGAGCAGTACTTC. The V and J genes are TRBV7-3 and TRBJ2-7; 10 bases align to TRBD1. Germline trimming cut 4 bases from V and 6 bases from J; bases unmatched to any gene: 3. Germline loops: CDR1 SGHTA, CDR2 FQGTGA. The CDR3 runs 13 residues.

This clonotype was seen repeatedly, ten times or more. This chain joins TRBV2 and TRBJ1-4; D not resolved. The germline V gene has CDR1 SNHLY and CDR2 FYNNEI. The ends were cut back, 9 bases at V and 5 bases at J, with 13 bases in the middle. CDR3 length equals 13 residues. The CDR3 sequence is CARTGDRNEKLFF. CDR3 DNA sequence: TGTGCCAGGACGGGTGACCGAAATGAAAAACTGTTTTTT.

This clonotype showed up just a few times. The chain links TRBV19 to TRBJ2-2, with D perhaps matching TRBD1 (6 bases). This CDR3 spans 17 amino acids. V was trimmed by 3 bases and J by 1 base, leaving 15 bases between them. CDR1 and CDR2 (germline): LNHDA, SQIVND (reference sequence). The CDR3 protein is CASSIPRGRGNTGELFF. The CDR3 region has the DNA TGTGCCAGTAGTATCCCCCGAGGCAGGGGGAACACCGGGGAGCTGTTTTTT.

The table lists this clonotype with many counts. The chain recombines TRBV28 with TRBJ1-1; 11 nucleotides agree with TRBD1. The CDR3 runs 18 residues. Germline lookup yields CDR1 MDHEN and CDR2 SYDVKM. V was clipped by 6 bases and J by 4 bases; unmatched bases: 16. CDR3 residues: CASSPFPRDRGISTEAFF. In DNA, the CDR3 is TGTGCCAGCAGCCCATTCCCCCGGGACAGGGGGATTAGCACTGAAGCTTTCTTT.

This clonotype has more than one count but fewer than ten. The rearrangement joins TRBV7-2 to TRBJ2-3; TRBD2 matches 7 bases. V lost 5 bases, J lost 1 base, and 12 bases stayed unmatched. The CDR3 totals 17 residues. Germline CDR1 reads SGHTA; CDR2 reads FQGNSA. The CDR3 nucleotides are TGTGCCAGCAGCCCGCCCCGCGCGGGAGCTCGCACAGATACGCAGTATTTT. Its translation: CASSPPRAGARTDTQYF.

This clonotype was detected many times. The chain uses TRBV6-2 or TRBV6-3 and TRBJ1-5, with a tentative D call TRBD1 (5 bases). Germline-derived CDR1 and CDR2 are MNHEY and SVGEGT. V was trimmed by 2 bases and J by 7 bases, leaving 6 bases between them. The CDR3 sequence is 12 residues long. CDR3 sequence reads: CASSYGAQPQHF. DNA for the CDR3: TGTGCCAGCAGTTACGGGGCACAGCCCCAGCATTTT.

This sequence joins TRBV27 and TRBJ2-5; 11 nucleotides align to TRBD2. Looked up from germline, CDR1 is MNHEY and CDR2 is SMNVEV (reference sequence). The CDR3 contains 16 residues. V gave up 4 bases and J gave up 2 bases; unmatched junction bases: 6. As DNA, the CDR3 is TGTGCCAGCAGTTCAAGACTAGCGGGAATGCAAGAGACCCAGTACTTC. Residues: CASSSRLAGMQETQYF.

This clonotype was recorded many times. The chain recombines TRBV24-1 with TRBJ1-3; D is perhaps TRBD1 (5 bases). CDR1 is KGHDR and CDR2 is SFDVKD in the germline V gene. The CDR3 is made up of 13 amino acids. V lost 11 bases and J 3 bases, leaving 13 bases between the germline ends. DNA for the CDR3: TGTGCCATCGGGAAAGGGGATGGAAACACCATATATTTT. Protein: CAIGKGDGNTIYF.

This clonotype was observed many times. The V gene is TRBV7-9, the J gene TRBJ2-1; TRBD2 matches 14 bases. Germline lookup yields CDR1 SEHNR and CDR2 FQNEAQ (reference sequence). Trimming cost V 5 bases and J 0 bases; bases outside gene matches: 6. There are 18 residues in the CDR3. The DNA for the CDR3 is TGTGCCAGCAGCCCGGGACTAGCGGGAGTTGGCTCCTACAATGAGCAGTTCTTC. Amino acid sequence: CASSPGLAGVGSYNEQFF.